This TCR beta chain came from a study of technical replicates of blood from a handful of donors. The data were produced by immunoSEQ multiplex PCR, yet TCRdb's version contains in-frame clones alone and is incomplete. Of about 88,000 clones in the sample, approximately 94% were seen once. The CDR3 length is 15 residues. Germline-derived CDR1 and CDR2 are MNHNS and SASEGT. J was trimmed by 6 bases and V by 8 bases; bases with no gene match: 11. This receptor was obtained from a human donor in good health. The sample taken for sequencing was T cells isolated from PBMCs. V gene TRBV6-1 combines with J gene TRBJ2-1; 9 bases fit TRBD1. The CDR3: CASENRDRVGNEQFF. The CDR3 DNA sequence: TGTGCCAGCGAAAACCGGGACAGGGTTGGCAATGAGCAGTTCTTC.